This T cell receptor (beta chain) was sequenced for a study of Ad26.COV2.S vaccination and SARS-CoV-2 variants. Some clones are missing from TCRdb's copy, which holds only in-frame ones; the method was immunoSEQ multiplex PCR. Found here are about 350,000 clones, 70% to 90% of them singletons; the top ten hold roughly 3.5%. Treatment described: roughly 19 received Ad26.COV2.S at low or high dose, single or two shots; about 5 received placebo; per-sample allocation not given. Samples were taken on day 63 after the first vaccine or placebo injection. Built on an Ad26 vector, the vaccine expressed Wuhan-strain SARS-CoV-2 spike. The study, taken as a whole, reports: Analyses that measured TCR breadth and depth may have underestimated total T cell responses. Measurement of non-spike TCR breadth gave similar results in vaccine and placebo recipients.

Germline CDR1 and CDR2: KGHSH and LQKENI. This CDR3 has 17 amino acids. The J segment lost 0 bases and the V segment lost 6 bases, leaving 5 bases of the junction unmatched. With respect to this clone: Its antigen is unknown.

This TCR was recovered from a person between 18 and 59 years old who received the Ad26.COV2.S COVID-19 vaccine or a placebo. Material: peripheral blood, obtained in a trial of Ad26.COV2.S vaccine versus placebo. The genes are TRBV18 and TRBJ2-6; 10 bases fit TRBD1. The CDR3 reads CASSPGTGASGANVLTF. DNA for the CDR3: TGTGCCAGCTCTCCCGGGACAGGGGCCTCTGGGGCCAACGTCCTGACTTTC.